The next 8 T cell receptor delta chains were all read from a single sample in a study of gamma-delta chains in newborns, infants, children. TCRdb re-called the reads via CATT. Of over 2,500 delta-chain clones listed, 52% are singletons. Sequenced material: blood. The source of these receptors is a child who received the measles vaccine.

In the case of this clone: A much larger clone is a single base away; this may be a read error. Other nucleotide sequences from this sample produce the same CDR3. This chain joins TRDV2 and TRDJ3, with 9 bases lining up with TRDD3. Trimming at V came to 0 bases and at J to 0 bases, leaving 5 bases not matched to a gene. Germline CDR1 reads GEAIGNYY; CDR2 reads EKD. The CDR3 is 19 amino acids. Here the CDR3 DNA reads TGTGCCTGTGACACCGTACTGGGGGACAGCTCCTGGGACACCCGACAGATGTTTTTC. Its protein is CACDTVLGDSSWDTRQMFF.

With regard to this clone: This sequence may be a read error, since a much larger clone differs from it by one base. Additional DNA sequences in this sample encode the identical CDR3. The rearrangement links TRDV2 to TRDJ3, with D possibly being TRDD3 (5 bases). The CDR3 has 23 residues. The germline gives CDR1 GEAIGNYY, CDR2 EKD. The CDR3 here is CACDTVRPWTTSKNSWDTRQMFF. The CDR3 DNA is TGTGCCTGTGACACCGTAAGACCCTGGACCACTTCAAAAAACTCCTGGGACACCCGTCAGATGTTTTTC.

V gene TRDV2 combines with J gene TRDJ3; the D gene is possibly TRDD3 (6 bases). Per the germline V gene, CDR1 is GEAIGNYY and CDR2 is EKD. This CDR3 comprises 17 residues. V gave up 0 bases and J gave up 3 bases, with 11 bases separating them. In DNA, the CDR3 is TGTGCCTGTGACACCGCGGAGGGATACTGGGACACCCGACAGATGTTTTTC. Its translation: CACDTAEGYWDTRQMFF.

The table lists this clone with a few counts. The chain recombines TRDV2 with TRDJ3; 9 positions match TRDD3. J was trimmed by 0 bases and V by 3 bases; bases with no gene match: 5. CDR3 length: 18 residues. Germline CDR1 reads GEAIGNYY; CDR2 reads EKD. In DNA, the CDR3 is TGTGCCTGTGACCAATACTGGGGGAGCTCCTGGGACACCCGACAGATGTTTTTC. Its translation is CACDQYWGSSWDTRQMFF.

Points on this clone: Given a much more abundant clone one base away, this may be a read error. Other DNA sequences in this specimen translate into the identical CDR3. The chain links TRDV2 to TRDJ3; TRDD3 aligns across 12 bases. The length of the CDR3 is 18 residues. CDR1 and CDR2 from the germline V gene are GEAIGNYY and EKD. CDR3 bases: TGTGCCTGTGACACGGTACTGGGGGATACTCGGGACACGCGACAGATGTTTTTC. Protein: CACDTVLGDTRDTRQMFF.

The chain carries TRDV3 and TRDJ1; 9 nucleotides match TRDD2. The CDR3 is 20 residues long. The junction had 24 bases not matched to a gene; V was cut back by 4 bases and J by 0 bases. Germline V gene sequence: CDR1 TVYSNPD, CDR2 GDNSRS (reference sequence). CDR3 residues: CASTVPSYKNRGLYTDKLIF. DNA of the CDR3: TGTGCCTCCACGGTGCCTTCCTACAAGAACCGGGGACTATACACCGATAAACTCATCTTT.

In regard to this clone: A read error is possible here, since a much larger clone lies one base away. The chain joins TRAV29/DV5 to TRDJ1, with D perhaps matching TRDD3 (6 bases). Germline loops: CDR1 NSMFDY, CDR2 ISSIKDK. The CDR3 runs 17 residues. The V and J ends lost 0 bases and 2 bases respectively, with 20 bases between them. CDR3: CAASAAYPYWETDKLIF. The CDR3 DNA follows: TGTGCAGCAAGCGCGGCCTACCCGTACTGGGAGACCGATAAACTCATCTTT. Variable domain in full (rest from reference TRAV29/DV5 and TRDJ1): DQQVKQNSPSLSVQEGRISILNCDYTNSMFDYFLWYKKYPAEGPTFLISISSIKDKNEDGRFTVFLNKSAKHLSLHIVPSQPGDSAVYFCAASAAYPYWETDKLIFGKGTRVTVEP.

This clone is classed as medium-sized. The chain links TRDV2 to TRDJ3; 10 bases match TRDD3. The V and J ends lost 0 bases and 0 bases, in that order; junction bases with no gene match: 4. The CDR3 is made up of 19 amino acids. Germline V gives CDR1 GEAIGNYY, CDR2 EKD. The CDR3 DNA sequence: TGTGCCTGTGACACCTTACTGGGGGATGGCTCCTGGGACACCCGACAGATGTTTTTC. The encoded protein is CACDTLLGDGSWDTRQMFF.